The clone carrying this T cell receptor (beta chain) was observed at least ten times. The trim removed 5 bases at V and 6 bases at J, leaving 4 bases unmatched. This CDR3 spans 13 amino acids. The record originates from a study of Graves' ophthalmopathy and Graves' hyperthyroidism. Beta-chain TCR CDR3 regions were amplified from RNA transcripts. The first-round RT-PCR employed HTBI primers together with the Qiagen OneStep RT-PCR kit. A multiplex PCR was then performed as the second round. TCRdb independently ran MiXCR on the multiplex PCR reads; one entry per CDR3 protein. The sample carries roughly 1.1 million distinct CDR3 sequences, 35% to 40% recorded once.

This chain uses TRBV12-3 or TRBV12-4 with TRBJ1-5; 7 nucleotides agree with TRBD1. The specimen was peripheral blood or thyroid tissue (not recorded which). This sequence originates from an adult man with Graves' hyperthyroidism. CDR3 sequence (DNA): TGTGCCAGCAGTACCGGGACAGCTCAGCCCCAGCATTTT. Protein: CASSTGTAQPQHF.